This TCR beta chain was sequenced in a study of T-cell reconstitution after alpha-beta-depleted transplantation in children. This CDR3 spans 14 amino acids. V was shortened by 4 bases and J by 4 bases, with 14 bases between the two germline ends. Germline V gives CDR1 MGHRA, CDR2 YSYEKL. This clonotype has ten or more counts. Preparing the TCRbeta library involved the use of unique molecular identifiers. MiXCR, run by TCRdb on the PCR reads, gives a single entry per CDR3 protein. The sample yields 230,000 or so distinct CDR3 sequences, more than 7.5% seen once. The rearrangement joins TRBV4-1 to TRBJ2-7; D is perhaps TRBD2 (5 bases). This clonotype was obtained from a human donor who donated a stem cell graft to a child with SCID. The specimen comprised PBMCs from the stem cell graft donor, sampled from the stem cell graft. CDR3 in DNA: TGCGCCAGCAGCCTCCTAGAGGGTGGTTACGAGCAGTACTTC. Amino acids: CASSLLEGGYEQYF.